The clone carrying this TCR beta chain was observed many times. What it binds is not known. Constant-region reverse primers amplified full-length variable regions, followed by semi-nested Nested Universal Primer A PCR. TCRdb reanalysed the 5' RACE reads using MiXCR and keeps one entry per CDR3 protein. Of 35,000 to 50,000 distinct CDR3 sequences listed, around 20% are singletons. The ends lost 5 bases at V and 0 bases at J; junction bases unmatched: 9. The CDR3 extends over 16 amino acids. CDR1 is DFQATT, CDR2 SNEGSKA, per germline (reference sequence). Treg sorting used a CD4+CD25+CD127-/low gate. Whole-study results and caveats: Larger-cohort validation covered only one TCR beta V-J rearrangement. Tumor-infiltrating Treg TCR alpha and beta sequences overlapped most with tumor naive CD4+ T cells, then blood naive. Tumor memory CD4+ T cell TCR gene usage was found to cluster with blood and lymph node memory CD4+ cells and with lymph node naive CD4+ cells.

The sample comprised Tregs sorted from blood. The TCR was taken from a female donor with breast cancer. V and J are TRBV20-1 and TRBJ2-5; 10 positions agree with TRBD2. In DNA, the CDR3 is TGCAGTGCTGACAAATTGACTAGCGGGTACCAAGAGACCCAGTACTTC. As protein: CSADKLTSGYQETQYF.